This T cell receptor (beta chain) emerged from a study of blood T cell repertoires in COVID-19 (dated by TCRdb to the early 2020s). About the study as a whole: Collaborator samples came from the United States, Italy and Spain and covered acute and convalescent phases of COVID-19. The prospective study material was composed of cDNA or gDNA derived from T cells, B-cell-depleted T cells, or PBMCs. The dataset comprised deeply sampled blood TCRbeta repertoires from subjects exposed to, actively infected with, or recovered from COVID-19. The repertoires were released in a freely available public database intended as a resource for research on the immune response to SARS-CoV-2. The samples were drawn from the first 160 participants of the ongoing ImmuneRACE study and from 1,254 subjects provided by 6 global collaborators. Nearly every sample came with metadata listing a de-identified subject ID, COVID-19 status, age in years and sex. Where HLA class I and class II types were available, the types were taken from metadata supplied by the sample provider, not from assay-based typing. Study-level results and caveats: How much clinical and demographic metadata was included differed by source and by participant, and the metadata was provided uncurated.

Participants in the prospective study were aged about 18 to 95 years, lived in 20 to 30 United States geographic areas, and enrolled through a virtual design. In the prospective study, participants were assigned to cohorts based on the clinical history participants reported in a screening survey and a study questionnaire. ImmuneRACE Cohort 3 recovered participants were defined by two consecutive negative NP/OP PCR tests, healthcare professional clearance, or symptom resolution. In the prospective study, whole blood, serum and a nasopharyngeal or oropharyngeal swab were collected from each participant by mobile phlebotomists. Prospective study participants could optionally give additional blood draws and questionnaires over a 2-month period. Blood samples from the prospective study were shipped frozen or at room temperature prior to DNA extraction. Points on this clone: Its antigen target is currently unknown. Base qualities are not at hand, and no much larger clone is one base apart.

V is shortened by 3 bases, J by 4 bases, and the region joining them spans 12 bases. Inclusive of the bounding cysteine and phenylalanine, the CDR3 is 15 residues long. Only the CDR3 part of the read is kept: 45 bases, read in frame from the first base. Sequences SGHTA (CDR1) and FQGNSA (CDR2) are obtained from the germline V gene. TCRbeta CDR3 regions were amplified from genomic DNA using the immunoSEQ Assay, a bias-controlled multiplex PCR. Per the original workflow: The number of nucleated cells in each sample was estimated from the amplification of reference gene primers within the assay. To quantify the absolute abundance of each unique TCRbeta CDR3 rearrangement, sequence reads were collapsed and filtered. For each sample, productive Simpson clonality was calculated by taking the square root of Simpson's diversity index across productive rearrangements. The source is immuneACCESS, and TCRdb retained only in-frame sequences with V and J called. Part of the clones is not carried over; for the studies checked, unresolved V genes explain less than half of this, and the remainder is unexplained. V and J calls plus clone size are reproduced from that table; the DNA served to infer D and trimming. The sample has a few hundred thousand clones on record, roughly 87% of them singletons. 0.9% to 1.2% of the sample is taken by the ten largest.

This TCR derives from a young woman who had recovered from COVID-19. The material sequenced was PBMCs or T cells enriched from blood (not recorded which). This chain joins TRBV7-2 to TRBJ2-2; the D gene is perhaps TRBD1, from 5 matching bases. The nucleotide sequence reads as follows: TGTGCCAGCAGCTTCGACAGAGAACCCACCGGGGAGCTGTTTTTT. It specifies CASSFDREPTGELFF.